This T cell receptor (beta chain) was identified during a study of long-term antiretroviral therapy in people with HIV. As for the study in general: There is a gap of about a decade between the earliest samples and the later 2015 immediate-ART recommendation.

Unmatched junction bases numbered 5, after V lost 2 bases and J lost 2 bases. Germline V gives CDR1 SQVTM, CDR2 ANQGSEA. The CDR3 is 14 residues long. Assay version v3.0 of immunoSEQ was used, and it was run at survey level. Sequencing used immunoSEQ multiplex PCR; TCRdb keeps in-frame clones, though not all of them. The table has approximately 32,000 clones, approximately 80% seen once. Sequencing was performed on unsorted PBMCs, taken 0.3 years after starting antiretroviral therapy. This chain connects TRBV29-1 to TRBJ1-2; 7 bases fit TRBD1. This sequence originates from a man between 18 and 35 years old with HIV. The CDR3 bases are TGCAGCGTTGAACCCCGACAGGGCAACTATGGCTACACCTTC. Residues: CSVEPRQGNYGYTF.